This T cell receptor (beta chain) is from a study of radiotherapy plus CTLA-4 blockade in lung cancer (dated by TCRdb to 2016 to 2018). About the full investigation: Among enrolled patients, approximately 17% had an objective response and 30% to 40% reached disease control. The full study reports these points: TCR clones derived from tumors expanded in peripheral blood after treatment with radiotherapy and ipilimumab. Early dynamic changes in blood T cell clones, together with increased serum interferon-beta after radiation, were reported as the strongest predictors of response.

The method behind the library was the immunoSEQ multiplex PCR assay. Held by TCRdb, this immuneACCESS table contains in-frame sequences only and omits some clones. Under half of the omission traces to an unresolved V gene where checked; the cause of the rest is unknown. The sample has roughly 50,000 clones on record, 75% to 90% of them singletons. The top ten constitute 2.5% to 3.5% of the sample. CDR1 SGHRS and CDR2 YFSETQ are derived from the germline V gene. The CDR3 runs 14 amino acids, cysteine and phenylalanine included. Only CDR3 DNA is held: 42 bases, read in frame from base 1. V is clipped by 5 bases and J by 4 bases, and the sequence between their germline boundaries is 15 bases long. In this study, focal radiation therapy paired with CTLA-4 blockade (ipilimumab) was tested in patients who had chemo-refractory metastatic non-small-cell lung cancer. About this clone itself: The antigen it recognizes is unknown. Base quality data are lacking; no much larger clone is found one base away.

The chain was built from TRBV5-1 and TRBJ2-5; TRBD2 could be the D gene, as 5 bases match. Sample: peripheral blood, taken from a patient treated with radiotherapy plus ipilimumab. The source is a human donor with non-small cell lung cancer who had stable disease on radiotherapy plus ipilimumab. The nucleotides are TGCGCCAGCAGTTTTGGTGGGAGCGGAGAGACCCAGTACTTC. The translation is CASSFGGSGETQYF.